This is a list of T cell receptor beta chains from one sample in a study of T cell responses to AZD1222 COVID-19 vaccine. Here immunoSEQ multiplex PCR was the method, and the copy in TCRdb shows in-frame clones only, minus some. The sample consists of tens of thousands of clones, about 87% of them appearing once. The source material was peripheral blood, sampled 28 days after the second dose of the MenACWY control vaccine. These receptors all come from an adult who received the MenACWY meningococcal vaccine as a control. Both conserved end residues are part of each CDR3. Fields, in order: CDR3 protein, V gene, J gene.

CDR3 protein: CASSLLGGDGTPLHF
V gene: TRBV28
J gene: TRBJ1-6

CDR3 protein: CASSLGQGWGDYEQYF
V gene: TRBV7-2
J gene: TRBJ2-7

CDR3 protein: CASSLHSGAYEQYF
V gene: TRBV11-3
J gene: TRBJ2-7

CDR3 protein: CASSYNPRGTSGYEQYF
V gene: TRBV5-1
J gene: TRBJ2-7

CDR3 protein: CASSLRQLSNSPLHF
V gene: TRBV7-2
J gene: TRBJ1-6

CDR3 protein: CASSISLNSNSPLHF
V gene: TRBV19
J gene: TRBJ1-6

CDR3 protein: CASSGGQRGYTF
V gene: TRBV2
J gene: TRBJ1-2

CDR3 protein: CATSHRDRVEGYTF
V gene: TRBV15
J gene: TRBJ1-2

CDR3 protein: CASSPFIDEIGYGYTF
V gene: TRBV18
J gene: TRBJ1-2

CDR3 protein: CASSWDGSNEQYF
V gene: TRBV5-1
J gene: TRBJ2-7

CDR3 protein: CAWRRPGTQETQYF
V gene: TRBV30
J gene: TRBJ2-5

CDR3 protein: CASSLEGAAYEQYF
V gene: TRBV7-6
J gene: TRBJ2-7

CDR3 protein: CASSRQGMNEKLFF
V gene: TRBV6-5
J gene: TRBJ1-4

CDR3 protein: CASSLALDRVHGSPLHF
V gene: TRBV7-2
J gene: TRBJ1-6